Detailed here is one T cell receptor beta chain. Its antigen is not known. The junction differs from germline at one of its ends, possibly a read error. This sample is drawn from a study of blood T cells in healthy people across ages. General study points: Without sorted subsets, naive and antigen-experienced compartments could not be conclusively compared. Unknown CMV status may confound age-related changes in expanded clones. Samples with more naive T cells showed higher observed beta diversity.

Primers used in a second PCR of about 7 to 12 cycles were a sample-barcoded 5' primer and a J-beta primer mix. MiXCR was run by TCRdb on the 5' RACE reads, yielding one entry per CDR3 protein. The sample consists of roughly 1,300,000 distinct CDR3 sequences, approximately 59% of them appearing once. Sample: blood. This clonotype was sampled from a man aged 18 to 29 in good health.

CDR3 protein: CASSQDPRQPFNEKLFF. The CDR3, as DNA: TGCGCCAGCAGCCAAGACCCCCGACAGCCATTCAATGAAAAACTATTTTTT. This sequence joins TRBV4-1 and TRBJ1-4; D possibly corresponds to TRBD1 (5 bases). The germline V gene encodes CDR1 MGHRA and CDR2 YSYEKL. CDR3 length: 17 amino acids.